The 13 T cell receptor beta chains listed next were all sequenced from one sample in a study of identical twins. One entry per CDR3 protein results from TCRdb running MiXCR on the 5' RACE reads. The data show about 1.7 million distinct CDR3 sequences, about 30% seen once. Sequenced input: cord blood. These TCRs come from a newborn girl in good health.

This clonotype came up a few times. The chain carries TRBV4-2 and TRBJ2-7, with 7 bases fitting TRBD1. J lost 0 bases, V lost 3 bases, and 8 bases had no gene match. The CDR3 spans 16 residues. Germline CDR1 reads LGHNA; CDR2 reads YNFKEQ. CDR3 loop: CASSQLGQSSSYEQYF. In DNA, the CDR3 is TGTGCCAGCAGCCAGTTGGGACAGTCGAGCTCCTACGAGCAGTACTTC.

The chain carries TRBV20-1 and TRBJ2-4; 12 bases match TRBD2. J was trimmed by 7 bases and V by 6 bases; bases with no gene match: 7. CDR1 and CDR2 (germline): DFQATT, SNEGSKA (reference sequence). This CDR3 is built from 14 residues. CDR3 in amino acids: CSARLAGEGNIQYF. The DNA for the CDR3 is TGCAGTGCACGACTAGCGGGAGAGGGGAACATTCAGTACTTC.

The chain has TRBV7-6 and TRBJ2-3; 7 bases map to TRBD1. Trimming cost V 1 base and J 2 bases; bases outside gene matches: 6. This CDR3 has 16 amino acids. Germline V gives CDR1 SGHVS, CDR2 FNYEAQ. CDR3 bases: TGTGCCAGCAGCTTAGTCTCGACAGGGCCCACAGATACGCAGTATTTT. It yields the protein CASSLVSTGPTDTQYF.

The V call is TRBV9, the J call TRBJ2-1, with D perhaps matching TRBD2 (5 bases). The V gene lost 6 bases and the J gene lost 4 bases, with 14 bases spanning the gap. The CDR3 is made up of 14 amino acids. The germline gives CDR1 SGDLS, CDR2 YYNGEE. The CDR3 nucleotides are TGTGCCAGCATGCGGGCAGATCCGTACAATGAGCAGTTCTTC. Amino acid sequence: CASMRADPYNEQFF.

This clonotype appeared a few times. This chain connects TRBV18 to TRBJ1-4; D gene ambiguous. Germline V lookup: CDR1 KGHSH, CDR2 LQKENI. This CDR3 contains 13 residues. V was cut by 2 bases and J by 4 bases, with 5 bases left in between. The CDR3 nucleotides are TGTGCCAGCTCACCAAGGCGTAATGAAAAACTGTTTTTT. It specifies CASSPRRNEKLFF.

The chain has TRBV7-2 and TRBJ2-1; D is unresolved. Germline CDR1 and CDR2: SGHTA and FQGNSA. The CDR3 spans 14 residues. V lost 3 bases, J lost 7 bases, and 13 bases lay in between. This chain's CDR3 is CASSLVPSRNEQFF. DNA of the CDR3: TGTGCCAGCAGCTTGGTACCGTCCCGTAATGAGCAGTTCTTC.

V usage is TRBV20-1 and J usage is TRBJ1-5, with D possibly being TRBD1 (6 bases). Germline lookup yields CDR1 DFQATT and CDR2 SNEGSKA (reference sequence). This CDR3 contains 15 residues. Trimming removed 5 bases at V and 6 bases at J, with 20 bases between. The CDR3 nucleotides read TGCAGTGCTTCCGCCCTTAGGGGGACGGGTCAGCCCCAGCATTTT. It yields the protein CSASALRGTGQPQHF.

V is TRBV29-1 and J is TRBJ2-5; D remains ambiguous. Near its end, the DNA agrees better with TRBJ2-7, so the J call may be wrong. CDR3 length: 14 amino acids. Germline V lookup: CDR1 SQVTM, CDR2 ANQGSEA. The CDR3 spells CSVEDERFGTEQYF. Written as DNA, the CDR3 is TGCAGCGTTGAAGATGAGAGGTTTGGCACCGAGCAGTACTTC.

This clonotype was observed at least ten times. The chain is built from TRBV10-1 and TRBJ2-3, with a weak D call TRBD2 (6 bases). The CDR3 spans 14 residues. Trimming cost V 0 bases and J 4 bases, with 8 bases left between them. Germline V gene sequence: CDR1 WNHNN, CDR2 SYGVQD (reference sequence). The CDR3 sequence is CASSESVAADTQYF. The CDR3 DNA sequence: TGCGCCAGCAGTGAGTCCGTAGCGGCAGATACGCAGTATTTT.

There are a few counts of this clonotype. CDR3 loop: CASRPSFNEKLFF. CDR3 coding DNA: TGCGCCAGCCGACCTTCCTTTAATGAAAAACTGTTTTTT. The V gene is TRBV5-1, the J gene TRBJ1-4; D is uncertain. There are 13 residues in the CDR3. CDR1 is SGHRS, CDR2 YFSETQ, per germline. The V end was cut by 7 bases, the J end by 4 bases, with 11 bases between.

The chain carries TRBV2 and TRBJ1-5; weak D call: TRBD1 (6 bases). The CDR3 contains 16 residues. V was cut by 3 bases and J by 4 bases, with 16 bases left in between. Germline V lookup: CDR1 SNHLY, CDR2 FYNNEI. This CDR3 reads CASSDPRGTRNQPQHF. CDR3 DNA: TGTGCCAGCAGTGACCCCAGGGGAACAAGGAATCAGCCCCAGCATTTT. Full variable domain (missing parts from reference TRBV2 and TRBJ1-5): EPEVTQTPSHQVTQMGQEVILRCVPISNHLYFYWYRQILGQKVEFLVSFYNNEISEKSEIFDDQFSVERPDGSNFTLKIRSTKLEDSAMYFCASSDPRGTRNQPQHFGDGTRLSIL.

V is TRBV27 and J is TRBJ2-7, with 8 positions matching TRBD2. The CDR3 runs to 16 residues. V lost 0 bases, J lost 7 bases, and 11 bases stayed unmatched. Germline CDR1 and CDR2: MNHEY and SMNVEV (reference sequence). As DNA, the CDR3 is TGTGCCAGCAGTTTATCCGTAGCGGGGCCCTACAATGAGCAGTACTTC. Translating it yields CASSLSVAGPYNEQYF.

The table lists this clonotype with a few counts. The V and J genes are TRBV10-3 and TRBJ1-1; 7 bases fit TRBD1. Germline CDR1 ENHRY, CDR2 SYGVKD. This CDR3 contains 18 residues. V gave up 1 base and J gave up 0 bases; unmatched junction bases: 11. CDR3 nucleotides: TGTGCCATCAGTGAGTTTAGGACAGGCCCCGACATGAACACTGAAGCTTTCTTT. As protein: CAISEFRTGPDMNTEAFF.